The sequence of this T cell receptor (beta chain) was determined in a study of T cell responses to AZD1222 COVID-19 vaccine. V lost 4 bases and J 0 bases, leaving 19 bases between the germline ends. Germline V gives CDR1 WSHSY, CDR2 SAAADI. The CDR3 has 19 residues. Sequencing used immunoSEQ multiplex PCR; TCRdb keeps in-frame clones, though not all of them. The repertoire holds some 120,000 clones, with about 89% as singletons. The sequenced sample was peripheral blood, obtained 28 days after the second AZD1222 dose. This sequence was found in an adult who received the AZD1222 COVID-19 vaccine. The V gene is TRBV10-2, the J gene TRBJ1-6; possible D gene TRBD1, 5 bases. The CDR3, as DNA: TGCGCCAGCAGTGGGGGGAGACCGATACTTAGCTCCTATAATTCACCCCTCCACTTT. It encodes CASSGGRPILSSYNSPLHF.